This is a list of T cell receptor beta chains from one sample in a study of early T cells in non-severe SARS-CoV-2 infection. One entry per CDR3 protein results from TCRdb running MiXCR on the 5' RACE reads. The data contain tens of thousands of distinct CDR3 sequences, roughly 6.2% of them seen just once; the ten biggest clones take up roughly 7.7%. The sample here was whole blood, taken at baseline. These receptors came from an adult who was a healthcare worker with PCR-confirmed SARS-CoV-2 infection or an uninfected control (not recorded which). CDR3s include the opening cysteine and the closing phenylalanine or tryptophan. Each record gives: CDR3 protein, CDR3 DNA, J gene, clone size, D gene, V gene. A D gene is named only where the DNA matches it firmly. The size field is filled for only some rows; it gives once, few, many or a size class.

CASSLIGQNTGELFF | TGTGCCAGCAGCCTTATCGGTCAGAACACCGGGGAGCTGTTTTTT | TRBJ2-2 | many | - | TRBV28
CASRGLGDTEAFF | TGTGCCAGCAGGGGATTAGGGGACACTGAAGCTTTCTTT | TRBJ1-1 | - | - | TRBV27
CASSLAGGPGEETQYF | TGTGCCAGCAGCCTAGCGGGGGGGCCAGGAGAAGAGACCCAGTACTTC | TRBJ2-5 | many | TRBD2 | TRBV5-6
CASSRHGGGPKTDTQYF | TGTGCCAGCAGCCGCCACGGGGGAGGTCCTAAAACAGATACGCAGTATTTT | TRBJ2-3 | many | - | TRBV7-9
CASSFGSTDTQYF | TGTGCCAGCAGTTTCGGGAGCACAGATACGCAGTATTTT | TRBJ2-3 | many | - | TRBV28
CASSQRRGVSYEQYF | TGTGCCAGCAGCCAGAGGCGGGGGGTTTCCTACGAGCAGTACTTC | TRBJ2-7 | - | TRBD2 | TRBV4-2
CASNPGSSYGYTF | TGTGCCAGCAACCCGGGCAGCTCCTATGGCTACACCTTC | TRBJ1-2 | few | - | TRBV6-6
CASSPGVAGTYEQYF | TGTGCCAGCAGCCCGGGGGTAGCGGGGACCTACGAGCAGTACTTC | TRBJ2-7 | - | TRBD2 | TRBV7-2
CASSSPGGIQYEQYF | TGTGCCAGCAGTTCCCCAGGGGGGATACAGTACGAGCAGTACTTC | TRBJ2-7 | - | - | TRBV28
CASWGRGSVTEAFF | TGTGCCAGCTGGGGCAGGGGAAGCGTAACTGAAGCTTTCTTT | TRBJ1-1 | many | - | TRBV7-2
CASSQDWSSSYEQYF | TGTGCCAGCAGCCAAGATTGGTCTAGCTCCTACGAGCAGTACTTC | TRBJ2-7 | - | - | TRBV3-1
CSARGRGLADTDTQYF | TGCAGTGCTAGAGGCCGAGGACTAGCGGACACAGATACGCAGTATTTT | TRBJ2-3 | few | TRBD2 | TRBV20-1
CASSLSRGVDTQYF | TGTGCCAGCAGTTTATCCAGGGGCGTAGATACGCAGTATTTT | TRBJ2-3 | few | - | TRBV12-3/TRBV12-4
CASSPPWDRGRETQYF | TGTGCCAGCTCACCACCGTGGGACAGGGGGCGAGAGACCCAGTACTTC | TRBJ2-5 | - | TRBD1 | TRBV18
CSPSGDMETQYF | TGCAGCCCTAGCGGGGACATGGAGACCCAGTACTTC | TRBJ2-5 | - | TRBD2 | TRBV20-1
CASSQLPGVLAKNIQYF | TGTGCCAGCAGCCAGCTTCCGGGGGTACTAGCCAAAAACATTCAGTACTTC | TRBJ2-4 | - | - | TRBV3-1
CASSRGDRVYEQYF | TGTGCCAGCAGCCGCGGGGACAGGGTTTACGAGCAGTACTTC | TRBJ2-7 | few | TRBD1 | TRBV7-9
CSAQSGTGQEKLFF | TGCAGTGCGCAGTCCGGGACAGGGCAGGAAAAACTGTTTTTT | TRBJ1-4 | many | TRBD1 | TRBV20-1
CASSRRTSGKTYNEQFF | TGTGCCAGCAGCCGACGGACTAGCGGGAAGACCTACAATGAGCAGTTCTTC | TRBJ2-1 | many | TRBD2 | TRBV5-6
CSARDPNDSPLHF | TGCAGTGCTAGAGATCCGAACGATTCACCCCTCCACTTT | TRBJ1-6 | many | - | TRBV20-1
CSVEEPGSTDTQYF | TGCAGCGTTGAAGAACCGGGTAGTACAGATACGCAGTATTTT | TRBJ2-3 | few | - | TRBV29-1
CASSFGSTNEKLFF | TGTGCCAGCAGTTTTGGGTCAACTAATGAAAAACTGTTTTTT | TRBJ1-4 | many | - | TRBV27
CSVGGAMNTEAFF | TGCAGCGTGGGGGGGGCTATGAACACTGAAGCTTTCTTT | TRBJ1-1 | many | - | TRBV29-1
CASSWTGPGETQYF | TGCGCCAGCAGCTGGACAGGGCCGGGCGAGACCCAGTACTTC | TRBJ2-5 | many | TRBD1 | TRBV5-1
CAIMSGGLDNEQFF | TGTGCCATCATGAGCGGGGGACTCGACAATGAGCAGTTCTTC | TRBJ2-1 | - | TRBD2 | TRBV10-3
CASSLTPGQLVNEGYF | TGTGCCAGCAGCTTAACCCCGGGACAATTGGTTAACGAGGGGTATTTT | TRBJ1-3 | few | - | TRBV7-2
CASSRDRESSYEQYF | TGTGCCAGCAGCCGAGACAGGGAGAGCTCCTACGAGCAGTACTTC | TRBJ2-7 | many | - | TRBV21-1
CASSLAKNTEAFF | TGTGCCAGCAGCTTAGCCAAGAACACTGAAGCTTTCTTT | TRBJ1-1 | many | - | TRBV7-8
CASSFMGEQFF | TGTGCCAGCAGTTTTATGGGTGAGCAGTTCTTC | TRBJ2-1 | few | - | TRBV28
CASSLLAGEADTQYF | TGCGCCAGCAGTCTCCTAGCGGGGGAGGCAGATACGCAGTATTTT | TRBJ2-3 | - | TRBD2 | TRBV10-2
CATRMGGSGGLTDTQYF | TGTGCCACCAGGATGGGGGGGAGCGGGGGCCTCACAGATACGCAGTATTTT | TRBJ2-3 | many | TRBD2 | TRBV24-1
CASSSLMDQPQHF | TGTGCCAGCTCATCACTAATGGACCAGCCCCAGCATTTT | TRBJ1-5 | many | - | TRBV18
CASSVGQGGTGELFF | TGTGCCAGCAGCGTAGGACAGGGTGGCACCGGGGAGCTGTTTTTT | TRBJ2-2 | few | TRBD1 | TRBV9
CASRRGSSTSSSYEQYF | TGTGCCAGCCGACGGGGCTCGTCGACTAGTTCGTCCTACGAGCAGTACTTC | TRBJ2-7 | many | - | TRBV5-5
CASSFRSAQSYGYTF | TGTGCCAGCAGTTTTCGGTCAGCGCAATCCTATGGCTACACCTTC | TRBJ1-2 | - | - | TRBV12-3/TRBV12-4
CASSQGRALEQFF | TGCGCCAGCAGCCAAGGCCGGGCACTTGAGCAGTTCTTC | TRBJ2-1 | many | - | TRBV4-1
CASSQDISRGTEAFF | TGTGCCAGCAGCCAAGATATTAGTCGGGGCACTGAAGCTTTCTTT | TRBJ1-1 | many | - | TRBV3-1
CASSQVNRGPLGPLHF | TGTGCCAGCAGCCAAGTGAACAGGGGCCCGTTGGGACCCCTCCACTTT | TRBJ1-6 | medium-sized | TRBD1 | TRBV3-1
CASSQEWTGGYEQYF | TGCGCCAGCAGCCAAGAATGGACAGGCGGCTACGAGCAGTACTTC | TRBJ2-7 | many | TRBD1 | TRBV4-3
CASRPVAGGQETQYF | TGTGCCAGCAGACCGGTAGCGGGGGGACAAGAGACCCAGTACTTC | TRBJ2-5 | - | TRBD2 | TRBV11-2
CASSLSGPLYGYTF | TGTGCCAGCAGCTTATCTGGGCCCCTTTATGGCTACACCTTC | TRBJ1-2 | few | - | TRBV11-2
CASSRQQNTGELFF | TGTGCCAGCTCACGACAGCAGAACACCGGGGAGCTGTTTTTT | TRBJ2-2 | few | - | TRBV18
CATSDRTGSPEAFF | TGTGCCACCAGTGATAGGACAGGGAGTCCTGAAGCTTTCTTT | TRBJ1-1 | - | TRBD1 | TRBV24-1
CASSTSSGVRDTQYF | TGTGCCAGCAGCACTTCTAGCGGGGTGAGGGATACGCAGTATTTT | TRBJ2-3 | many | TRBD2 | TRBV12-3/TRBV12-4
CASSLVQGGGYTF | TGCGCCAGCAGCTTGGTACAGGGTGGTGGCTACACCTTC | TRBJ1-2 | many | - | TRBV5-1
CASSQSGNQPQHF | TGTGCCAGCAGCCAATCCGGTAATCAGCCCCAGCATTTT | TRBJ1-5 | many | - | TRBV3-1
CASSIMANEQFF | TGTGCCAGTAGCATTATGGCCAATGAGCAGTTCTTC | TRBJ2-1 | many | - | TRBV19
CASSLSAGQTYNEQFF | TGTGCCAGCAGCTTATCCGCGGGACAAACCTACAATGAGCAGTTCTTC | TRBJ2-1 | many | - | TRBV11-2
CASSSRLVEQYF | TGTGCCAGCAGCTCGAGACTAGTTGAGCAGTACTTC | TRBJ2-7 | few | - | TRBV13
CASSLEGLRYGYTF | TGTGCCAGCAGCTTAGAGGGTCTGCGCTATGGCTACACCTTC | TRBJ1-2 | few | - | TRBV7-9
CASSTSGGEADTQYF | TGTGCCAGCAGCACTAGCGGGGGGGAGGCAGATACGCAGTATTTT | TRBJ2-3 | few | TRBD2 | TRBV28
CASRLAGQETQYF | TGTGCCAGCAGGCTAGCGGGGCAAGAGACCCAGTACTTC | TRBJ2-5 | - | TRBD2 | TRBV12-3/TRBV12-4